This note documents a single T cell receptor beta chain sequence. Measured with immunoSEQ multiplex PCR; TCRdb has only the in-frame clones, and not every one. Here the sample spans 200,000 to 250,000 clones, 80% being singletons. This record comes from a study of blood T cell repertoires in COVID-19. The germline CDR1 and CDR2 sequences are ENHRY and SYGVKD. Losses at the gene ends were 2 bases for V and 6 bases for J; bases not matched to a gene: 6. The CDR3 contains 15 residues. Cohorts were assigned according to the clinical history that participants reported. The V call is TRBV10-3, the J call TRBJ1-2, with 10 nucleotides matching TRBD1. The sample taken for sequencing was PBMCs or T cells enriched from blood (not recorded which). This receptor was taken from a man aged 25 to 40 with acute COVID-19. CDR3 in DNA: TGTGCCATCAGTGAGCGAACTGGGACAGGGGATGGCTACACCTTC. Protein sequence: CAISERTGTGDGYTF.